This T cell receptor (beta chain) was retrieved from a study of CD8+ T cells in alopecia areata. cDNA prepared by RNA extraction and subsequent reverse transcription served as the template for sequencing. Method: immunoSEQ multiplex PCR; TCRdb's copy keeps in-frame clones and lacks some. The sample lists approximately 200,000 clones; about 60% were seen once. This clone was counted once. Its specificity is not known. CDR1 is SGHDT and CDR2 is YYEEEE in the germline V gene. The CDR3 spans 17 residues. The V and J ends lost 0 bases and 5 bases, in that order; junction bases with no gene match: 8. Treatment indicated: oral pan-JAK inhibitor, 5-10 mg twice daily. Study-wide results and limits: Persistence during tofacitinib was seen for many expanded lesional clones in scalp and blood.

The starting material was CD4+ T cells sorted from blood, obtained at week 4, from a patient treated with tofacitinib. The chain carries TRBV5-6 and TRBJ2-1, with 10 bases fitting TRBD2. This TCR was recovered from a human donor with alopecia areata. DNA for the CDR3: TGTGCCAGCAGCTTGGAAGGTAGCGGGAGGTTCCACAATGAGCAGTTCTTC. This codes for CASSLEGSGRFHNEQFF.